The entry below describes one T cell receptor (beta chain). The CDR3 sequence is 13 residues long. V lost 7 bases, J lost 7 bases, and 16 bases lay in between. Germline CDR1 SQVTM, CDR2 ANQGSEA. Generated by immunoSEQ multiplex PCR, the TCRdb table keeps only in-frame clones and is missing some. Counted here are roughly 86,000 clones, around 83% occurring once; the ten biggest clones make up under 0.85%. The data are from a study of radiotherapy plus CTLA-4 blockade in lung cancer. The chain combines TRBV29-1 with TRBJ1-4; D is uncertain. The receptor's source is a human donor with non-small cell lung cancer who had stable disease on radiotherapy plus ipilimumab. Sequencing used peripheral blood, obtained from a patient treated with radiotherapy plus ipilimumab. The CDR3 here is CSAGSQWSEKLFF. CDR3 nucleotides: TGCAGCGCCGGGTCGCAATGGTCTGAAAAACTGTTTTTT.